This entry concerns a single T cell receptor beta chain. This sample is part of a study of identical twins. Healthy Caucasians supplied all donations. CDR3 length: 18 amino acids. V trimming: 1 base; J trimming: 0 bases; junction bases outside the gene matches: 3. Template switching created a universal primer site, and the cDNA included unique molecular identifiers. TCRdb itself ran the 5' RACE reads through MiXCR, one entry per CDR3 protein. The data contain 300,000 or so distinct CDR3 sequences, 8.5% to 9.5% of them singletons. This sample also appeared in a second study, on yellow fever vaccine responses in identical twins.

This receptor was taken from a woman between 18 and 30 years old in good health. The sequenced sample was CD8+ T cells sorted from blood. This chain uses TRBV12-3 or TRBV12-4 with TRBJ2-2, with 12 bases aligning to TRBD2. Here the CDR3 reads CASSLGASGRANTGELFF. In nucleotides, the CDR3 is TGTGCCAGCAGTTTAGGGGCTAGCGGGAGGGCGAACACCGGGGAGCTGTTTTTT.